The TCR beta chain under discussion was sequenced for a study of blood T cell repertoires in COVID-19. Across the whole study: Donors in the United States, Italy and Spain gave samples during acute or convalescent COVID-19.

The data were produced by immunoSEQ multiplex PCR, yet TCRdb's version contains in-frame clones alone and is incomplete. The table records tens of thousands of clones, roughly 83% of them present only once. This clone has a single count. The germline V gene encodes CDR1 SGHDN and CDR2 FVKESK. CDR3 length equals 17 residues. Trimming at V came to 3 bases and at J to 6 bases, leaving 16 bases not matched to a gene. The receptor was isolated from a human donor in a cohort sampled during active COVID-19. Specimen: peripheral blood. This chain uses TRBV14 with TRBJ1-2; 7 bases match TRBD1. DNA of the CDR3: TGTGCCAGCAGCCATTTAAGGGACAGACGTTTCGGCGATGGCTACACCTTC. This translates into CASSHLRDRRFGDGYTF.